Described below is a single T cell receptor beta chain sequence and its context. The method was immunoSEQ multiplex PCR; TCRdb's version includes in-frame clones alone and lacks a portion of them. The data contain more than 60,000 clones, 98% of them seen just once; the ten biggest clones take up approximately 0.56%. These data are taken from a study of Tregs in tolerant kidney transplant recipients. Per the germline V gene, CDR1 is SGHTA and CDR2 is FQGTGA. The V and J ends lost 1 base and 0 bases, in that order; junction bases with no gene match: 8. This CDR3 has 18 amino acids. The sample here was CD4+ T cells from blood, taken before the transplant. The TCR sequence derives from a human donor who received a combined kidney and bone marrow transplant. The rearrangement links TRBV7-3 to TRBJ2-1; 8 bases match TRBD2. CDR3 residues: CASSLRASGPDSYNEQFF. As DNA, the CDR3 is TGTGCCAGCAGCTTAAGGGCTAGCGGGCCGGACTCCTACAATGAGCAGTTCTTC.